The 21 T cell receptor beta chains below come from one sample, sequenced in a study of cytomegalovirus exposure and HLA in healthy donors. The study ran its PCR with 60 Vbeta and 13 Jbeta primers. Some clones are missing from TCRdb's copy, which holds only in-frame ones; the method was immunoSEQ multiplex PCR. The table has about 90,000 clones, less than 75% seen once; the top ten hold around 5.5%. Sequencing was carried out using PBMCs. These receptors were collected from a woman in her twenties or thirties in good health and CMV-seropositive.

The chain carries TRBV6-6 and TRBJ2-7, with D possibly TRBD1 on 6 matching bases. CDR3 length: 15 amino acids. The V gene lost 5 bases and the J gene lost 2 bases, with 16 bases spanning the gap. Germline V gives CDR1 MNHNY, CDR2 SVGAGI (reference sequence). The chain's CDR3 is CASSQPGQGTYEQYF. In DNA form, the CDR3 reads TGTGCCAGCAGTCAACCGGGACAAGGGACCTACGAGCAGTACTTC.

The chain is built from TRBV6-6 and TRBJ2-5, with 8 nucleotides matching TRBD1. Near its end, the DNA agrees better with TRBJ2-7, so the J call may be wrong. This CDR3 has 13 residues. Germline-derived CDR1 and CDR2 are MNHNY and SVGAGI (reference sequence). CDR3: CASSDDRGGEQYF. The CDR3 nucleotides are TGTGCCAGCAGTGACGACAGGGGCGGCGAGCAGTACTTC.

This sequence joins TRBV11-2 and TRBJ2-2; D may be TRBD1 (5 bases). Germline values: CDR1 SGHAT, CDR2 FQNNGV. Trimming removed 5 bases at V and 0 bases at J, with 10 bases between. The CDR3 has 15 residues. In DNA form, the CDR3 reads TGTGCCAGCAGCCCCGGACAAGCGAACACCGGGGAGCTGTTTTTT. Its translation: CASSPGQANTGELFF.

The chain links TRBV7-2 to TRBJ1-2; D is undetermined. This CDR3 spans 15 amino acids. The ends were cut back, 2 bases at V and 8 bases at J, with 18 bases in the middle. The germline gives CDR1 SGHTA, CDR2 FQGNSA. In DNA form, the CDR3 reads TGTGCCAGCAGCTTATCCGGAGGCACGGGTACGGGCTACACCTTC. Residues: CASSLSGGTGTGYTF.

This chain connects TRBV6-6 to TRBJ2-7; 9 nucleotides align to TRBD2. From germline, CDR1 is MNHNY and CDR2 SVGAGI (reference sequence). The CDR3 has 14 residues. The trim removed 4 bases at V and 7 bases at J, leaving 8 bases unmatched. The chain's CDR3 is CASSLTSGVMEQYF. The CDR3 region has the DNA TGTGCCAGCAGTTTGACTAGCGGCGTCATGGAGCAGTACTTC.

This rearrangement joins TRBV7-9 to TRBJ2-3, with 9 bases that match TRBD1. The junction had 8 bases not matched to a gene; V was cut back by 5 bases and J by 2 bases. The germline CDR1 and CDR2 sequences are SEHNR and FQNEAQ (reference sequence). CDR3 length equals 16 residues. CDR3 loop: CASSVRTGAFTDTQYF. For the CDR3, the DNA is TGTGCCAGCAGCGTAAGGACAGGGGCCTTCACAGATACGCAGTATTTT.

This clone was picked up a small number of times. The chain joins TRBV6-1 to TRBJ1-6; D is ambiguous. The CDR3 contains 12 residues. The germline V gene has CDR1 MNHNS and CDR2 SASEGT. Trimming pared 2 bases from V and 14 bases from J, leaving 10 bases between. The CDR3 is CASSESLSTLHF. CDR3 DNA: TGTGCCAGCAGTGAATCCCTATCAACCCTCCACTTT.

CDR3 loop: CASSQDKGGGAETQYF. CDR3 in DNA: TGTGCCAGCAGCCAAGATAAGGGCGGGGGGGCAGAGACCCAGTACTTC. This chain uses TRBV5-4 with TRBJ2-5; 9 bases are a match to TRBD2. The V and J ends lost 4 bases and 4 bases, in that order; junction bases with no gene match: 11. Germline V gene lookup returns CDR1 SGHNT and CDR2 YYREEE (reference sequence). This CDR3 spans 16 amino acids.

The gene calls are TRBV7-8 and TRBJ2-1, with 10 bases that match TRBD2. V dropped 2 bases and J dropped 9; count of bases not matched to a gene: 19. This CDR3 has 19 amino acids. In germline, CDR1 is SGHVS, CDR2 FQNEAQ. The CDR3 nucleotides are TGTGCCAGCAGCTTACGGGCGGTGGGAGCGGGGGGGCCGAGGGGTGAGCAGTTCTTC. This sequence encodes CASSLRAVGAGGPRGEQFF.

In DNA, the CDR3 is TGCGCCAGCAGCGGTGGGGGGACAGGGGCCTCTAACACTGAAGCTTTCTTT. Amino acid sequence: CASSGGGTGASNTEAFF. This rearrangement joins TRBV5-1 to TRBJ1-1, with 10 nucleotides matching TRBD1. The CDR3 has 17 residues. CDR1 and CDR2 (germline): SGHRS, YFSETQ. Trimming took 4 bases from V and 2 from J; bases not matched to a gene: 11.

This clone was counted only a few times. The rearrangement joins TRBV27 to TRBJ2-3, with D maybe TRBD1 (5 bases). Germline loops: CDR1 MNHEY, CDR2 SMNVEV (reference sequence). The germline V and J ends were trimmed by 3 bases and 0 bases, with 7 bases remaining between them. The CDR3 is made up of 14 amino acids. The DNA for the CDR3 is TGTGCCAGCAGTTTGGGGCCCAGCACAGATACGCAGTATTTT. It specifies CASSLGPSTDTQYF.

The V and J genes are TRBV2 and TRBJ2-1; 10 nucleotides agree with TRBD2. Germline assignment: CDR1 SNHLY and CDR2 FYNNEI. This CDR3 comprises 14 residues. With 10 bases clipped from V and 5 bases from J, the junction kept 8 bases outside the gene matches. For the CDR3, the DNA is TGTGCCACCCAGCGGGGGGGCAGCAACAATGAGCAGTTCTTC. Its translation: CATQRGGSNNEQFF.

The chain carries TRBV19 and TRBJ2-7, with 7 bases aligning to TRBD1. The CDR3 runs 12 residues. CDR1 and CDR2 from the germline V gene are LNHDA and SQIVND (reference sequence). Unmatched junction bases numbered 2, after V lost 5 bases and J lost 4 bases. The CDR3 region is CASSGTAYEQYF. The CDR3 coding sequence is TGTGCCAGTAGTGGGACAGCGTACGAGCAGTACTTC. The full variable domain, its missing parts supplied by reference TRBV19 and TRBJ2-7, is DGGITQSPKYLFRKEGQNVTLSCEQNLNHDAMYWYRQDPGQGLRLIYYSQIVNDFQKGDIAEGYSVSREKKESFPLTVTSAQKNPTAFYLCASSGTAYEQYFGPGTRLTVT.

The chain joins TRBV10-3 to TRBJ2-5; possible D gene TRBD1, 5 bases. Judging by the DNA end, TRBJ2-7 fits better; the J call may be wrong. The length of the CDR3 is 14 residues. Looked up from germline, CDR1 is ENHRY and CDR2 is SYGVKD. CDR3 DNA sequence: TGTGCCATCAGTGAGTCGGGTCAGGGCTACGAGCAGTACTTC. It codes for CAISESGQGYEQYF.

Here the CDR3 reads CATSREPDRTYGYTF. The CDR3, as DNA: TGTGCCACCAGCAGAGAGCCCGACAGGACATATGGCTACACCTTC. This rearrangement joins TRBV15 to TRBJ1-2; maybe TRBD1 (6 bases). The V end lost 0 bases, the J end lost 5 bases, and 13 bases lay between the germline ends. Germline-derived CDR1 and CDR2 are LNHNV and YYDKDF (reference sequence). This CDR3 comprises 15 residues.

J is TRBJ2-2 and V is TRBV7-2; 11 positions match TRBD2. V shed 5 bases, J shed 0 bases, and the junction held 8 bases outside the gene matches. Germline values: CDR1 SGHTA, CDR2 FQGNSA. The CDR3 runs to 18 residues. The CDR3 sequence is CASSKRLAGNSNTGELFF. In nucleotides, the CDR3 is TGTGCCAGCAGCAAACGACTAGCGGGGAATTCGAACACCGGGGAGCTGTTTTTT.

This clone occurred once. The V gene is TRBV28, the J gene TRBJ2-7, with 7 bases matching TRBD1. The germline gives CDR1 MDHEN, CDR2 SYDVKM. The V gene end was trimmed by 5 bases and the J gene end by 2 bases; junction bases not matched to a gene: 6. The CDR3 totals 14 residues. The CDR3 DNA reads TGTGCCAGCAGTGACAGGGTACCGACCTACGAGCAGTACTTC. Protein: CASSDRVPTYEQYF.

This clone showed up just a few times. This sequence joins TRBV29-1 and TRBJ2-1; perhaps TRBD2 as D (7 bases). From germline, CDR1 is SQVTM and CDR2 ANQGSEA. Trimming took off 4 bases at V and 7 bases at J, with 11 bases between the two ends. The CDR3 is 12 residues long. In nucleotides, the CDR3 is TGCAGCGTTGGGCGGGGGCGAAATGAGCAGTTCTTC. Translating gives CSVGRGRNEQFF.

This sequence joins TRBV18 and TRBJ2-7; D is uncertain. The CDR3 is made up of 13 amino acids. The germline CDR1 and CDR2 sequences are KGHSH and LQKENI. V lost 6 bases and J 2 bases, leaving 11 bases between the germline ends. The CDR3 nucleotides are TGTGCCAGCTCTCCCGCGGCGACCTACGAGCAGTACTTC. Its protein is CASSPAATYEQYF.

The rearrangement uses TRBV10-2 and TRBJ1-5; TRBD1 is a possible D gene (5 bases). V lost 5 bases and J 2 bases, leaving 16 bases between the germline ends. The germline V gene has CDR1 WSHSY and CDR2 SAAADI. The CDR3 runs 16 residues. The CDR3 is CASSLSRGLGNQPQHF. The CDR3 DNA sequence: TGCGCCAGCAGTCTTAGTCGGGGGTTGGGCAATCAGCCCCAGCATTTT.

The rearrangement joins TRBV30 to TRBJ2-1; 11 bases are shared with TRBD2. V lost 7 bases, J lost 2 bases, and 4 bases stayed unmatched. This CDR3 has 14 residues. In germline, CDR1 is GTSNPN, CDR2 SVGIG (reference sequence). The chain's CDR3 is CALIAGGAYNEQFF. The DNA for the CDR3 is TGTGCCTTGATAGCGGGGGGGGCCTACAATGAGCAGTTCTTC. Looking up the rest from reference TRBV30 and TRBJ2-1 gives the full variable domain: SQTIHQWPATLVQPVGSPLSLECTVEGTSNPNLYWYRQAAGRGLQLLFYSVGIGQISSEVPQNLSASRPQDRQFILSSKKLLLSDSGFYLCALIAGGAYNEQFFGPGTRLTVL.